This entry is about one TCR beta chain. Libraries were prepared by immunoSEQ multiplex PCR; TCRdb keeps only in-frame clonotypes and omits some of them. Among tens of thousands of clones listed, about nine tenths were seen once. From germline, CDR1 is SQVTM and CDR2 ANQGSEA. V lost 8 bases, J lost 5 bases, and 12 bases lay in between. The CDR3 loop spans 11 amino acids. The sample comes from a study of blood T cell repertoires in COVID-19. Sequences were obtained from peripheral blood. The source of this sequence is a man between 50 and 59 years old with active or convalescent COVID-19. V gene TRBV29-1 combines with J gene TRBJ1-2; TRBD1 is a possible D gene (5 bases). CDR3 in amino acids: CSCGQDYGYTF. The CDR3 nucleotides read TGCAGCTGTGGACAAGATTATGGCTACACCTTC.